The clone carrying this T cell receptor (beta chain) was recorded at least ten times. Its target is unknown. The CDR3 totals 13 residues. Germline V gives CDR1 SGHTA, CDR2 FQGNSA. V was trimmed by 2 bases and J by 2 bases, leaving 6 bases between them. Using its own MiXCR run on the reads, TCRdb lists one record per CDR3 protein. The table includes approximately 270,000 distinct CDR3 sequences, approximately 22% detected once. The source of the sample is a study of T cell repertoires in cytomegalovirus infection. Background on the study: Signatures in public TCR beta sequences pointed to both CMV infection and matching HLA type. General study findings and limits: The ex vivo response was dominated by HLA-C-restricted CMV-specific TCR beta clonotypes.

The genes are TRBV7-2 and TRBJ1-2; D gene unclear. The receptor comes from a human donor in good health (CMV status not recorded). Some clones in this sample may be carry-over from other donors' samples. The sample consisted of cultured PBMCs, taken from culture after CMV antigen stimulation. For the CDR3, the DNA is TGTGCCAGCAGCTTATCCAGAAACTATGGCTACACCTTC. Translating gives CASSLSRNYGYTF.